Presented here are 21 T cell receptor beta chains from one specimen sequenced in a study of shared clonotypes between healthy human individuals. Some clones are missing from TCRdb's copy, which holds only in-frame ones; the method was immunoSEQ multiplex PCR. The data contain hundreds of thousands of clones, almost 95% of them singletons. Naive CD8 cells were CD45RO-negative, positively selected for CCR7, excluding terminally differentiated effector memory CD45RA+ cells. The sample comprised naive CD8+ T cells sorted from blood. These receptors originate from a man younger than 45 in good health.

The V call is TRBV5-6, the J call TRBJ2-1, with 7 bases identical to TRBD2. The junction had 4 bases not matched to a gene; V was cut back by 4 bases and J by 0 bases. Germline V CDR1 and CDR2: SGHDT, YYEEEE. The CDR3 runs 15 residues. CDR3 DNA sequence: TGTGCCAGCAGCCCCCGACTAGCCTCCTACAATGAGCAGTTCTTC. Translation gives CASSPRLASYNEQFF.

The chain has TRBV28 and TRBJ1-2, with D possibly TRBD1 on 5 matching bases. This CDR3 is built from 13 residues. V was shortened by 7 bases and J by 3 bases, with 12 bases between the two germline ends. CDR1 MDHEN and CDR2 SYDVKM come from the germline V gene. This CDR3 is CASTGGRDYGYTF. CDR3 bases: TGTGCCAGCACCGGGGGACGGGACTATGGCTACACCTTC.

The genes are TRBV7-9 and TRBJ2-1; D gene uncertain. V lost 5 bases to trimming and J lost 9 bases, with 14 bases between them. The CDR3 is 13 residues long. Per the germline V gene, CDR1 is SEHNR and CDR2 is FQNEAQ (reference sequence). The chain's CDR3 is CASSPTGMLEQFF. CDR3 sequence (DNA): TGTGCCAGCAGCCCCACTGGGATGCTTGAGCAGTTCTTC.

The genes are TRBV7-8 and TRBJ1-5; no clear D. CDR1 and CDR2 from the germline V gene are SGHVS and FQNEAQ. With 4 bases removed from V and 4 bases from J, the gap between germline ends came to 14 bases. The CDR3 sequence is 15 residues long. The CDR3 region has the DNA TGTGCCAGCAGCTCTTATGTGGGTTGGAATCAGCCCCAGCATTTT. As protein: CASSSYVGWNQPQHF.

This chain connects TRBV19 to TRBJ2-6, with TRBD1 as a possible D gene (6 bases). V lost 11 bases and J lost 1, with 15 bases in between. Germline V CDR1 and CDR2: LNHDA, SQIVND (reference sequence). The CDR3 consists of 15 residues. Written as DNA, the CDR3 is TGTGCCGCCAAAAGCCAGGGGTCTGGGGCCAACGTCCTGACTTTC. This gives the protein CAAKSQGSGANVLTF. Variable domain in full (rest from reference TRBV19 and TRBJ2-6): DGGITQSPKYLFRKEGQNVTLSCEQNLNHDAMYWYRQDPGQGLRLIYYSQIVNDFQKGDIAEGYSVSREKKESFPLTVTSAQKNPTAFYLCAAKSQGSGANVLTFGAGSRLTVL.

J is TRBJ2-7 and V is TRBV5-6, with unresolved D. There are 15 residues in the CDR3. Looked up from germline, CDR1 is SGHDT and CDR2 is YYEEEE. Trimming stripped 2 bases from V and 2 bases from J, with 14 bases between. The DNA of the CDR3 is TGTGCCAGCAGCTTCGGGTTCTACGAAACCTACGAGCAGTACTTC. Amino acids: CASSFGFYETYEQYF.

The V call is TRBV6-1, the J call TRBJ2-7; 9 nucleotides line up with TRBD1. Germline V lookup: CDR1 MNHNS, CDR2 SASEGT. The CDR3 has 17 amino acids. Trimming at V came to 4 bases and at J to 4 bases, leaving 14 bases not matched to a gene. CDR3 protein: CASSGDPGGQGEYEQYF. CDR3 coding DNA: TGTGCCAGCAGTGGGGACCCGGGGGGACAGGGAGAGTACGAGCAGTACTTC.

In this sample, this clone turned up once. The V call is TRBV9, the J call TRBJ2-5, with 9 bases fitting TRBD2. The germline CDR1 and CDR2 sequences are SGDLS and YYNGEE. CDR3 length: 16 residues. V lost 0 bases to trimming and J lost 5 bases; unmatched junction nucleotides: 8. DNA for the CDR3: TGTGCCAGCAGCGTAGGGGCTAGCGGGATGAGGGAGACCCAGTACTTC. Its protein is CASSVGASGMRETQYF. The full variable domain, with the rest looked up from reference TRBV9 and TRBJ2-5, is DSGVTQTPKHLITATGQRVTLRCSPRSGDLSVYWYQQSLDQGLQFLIQYYNGEERAKGNILERFSAQQFPDLHSELNLSSLELGDSALYFCASSVGASGMRETQYFGPGTRLLVL.

The sample holds a few counts of this clone. The chain employs TRBV7-3 and TRBJ2-3; D is ambiguous. The germline V gene has CDR1 SGHTA and CDR2 FQGTGA. The CDR3 totals 11 residues. Trimming took 2 bases from V and 4 from J, leaving 1 base between them. CDR3 loop: CASSLADTQYF. The CDR3 nucleotides read TGTGCCAGCAGCTTAGCAGATACGCAGTATTTT. Full variable domain (outside the CDR3, taken from reference TRBV7-3 and TRBJ2-3): GAGVSQTPSNKVTEKGKYVELRCDPISGHTALYWYRQSLGQGPEFLIYFQGTGAADDSGLPNDRFFAVRPEGSVSTLKIQRTERGDSAVYLCASSLADTQYFGPGTRLTVL.

This clone was found once. The chain is built from TRBV2 and TRBJ1-2; TRBD1 agrees at 9 bases. This CDR3 region has 17 residues. Germline assignment: CDR1 SNHLY and CDR2 FYNNEI. V trimming: 7 bases; J trimming: 4 bases; junction bases outside the gene matches: 16. As DNA, the CDR3 is TGTGCCAGCATTGGGGAGAGGGACAGGGAGGGAGCCTATGGCTACACCTTC. It codes for CASIGERDREGAYGYTF.

V is TRBV10-3 and J is TRBJ1-1; D remains unclear. This CDR3 region has 12 residues. CDR1 ENHRY and CDR2 SYGVKD come from the germline V gene. Trimming cost V 10 bases and J 0 bases, with 9 bases left between them. The CDR3 protein is CATSGLNTEAFF. CDR3 DNA sequence: TGTGCCACCTCGGGGTTGAACACTGAAGCTTTCTTT.

The chain carries TRBV27 and TRBJ1-2; tentative D call: TRBD1 (6 bases). The V and J ends lost 8 bases and 8 bases respectively, with 18 bases between them. This CDR3 has 13 residues. Germline-derived CDR1 and CDR2 are MNHEY and SMNVEV (reference sequence). In nucleotides, the CDR3 is TGTGCCAGCCGTCCTCGGGGGGCCTGGGGCTACACCTTC. It specifies CASRPRGAWGYTF.

The chain's CDR3 is CASGLVLGGSMDNEQFF. The CDR3 nucleotides are TGTGCTAGTGGTTTGGTACTTGGGGGCAGTATGGACAATGAGCAGTTCTTC. The chain joins TRBV12-5 to TRBJ2-1, with TRBD1 as a possible D gene (6 bases). Trimming removed 0 bases from V and 5 bases from J, with 17 bases in between. This CDR3 is built from 17 residues. Germline values: CDR1 LGHNT, CDR2 FRNRAP.

The CDR3 coding sequence is TGTGCCAGCAGCGGTGCCGGGTCGGGGCAGTACTTC. This gives the protein CASSGAGSGQYF. This chain uses TRBV27 with TRBJ2-7, with D unresolved. Germline CDR1 and CDR2: MNHEY and SMNVEV (reference sequence). Trimming took off 6 bases at V and 9 bases at J, with 15 bases between the two ends. The CDR3 extends over 12 amino acids.

The V gene is TRBV6-4, the J gene TRBJ1-4; weak D call: TRBD1 (5 bases). Germline V gene lookup returns CDR1 MRHNA and CDR2 SNTAGT. The CDR3 covers 13 residues. Trimming took off 10 bases at V and 4 bases at J, with 13 bases between the two ends. CDR3 sequence (DNA): TGTGCCACCAAGGGGACTTATAATGAAAAACTGTTTTTT. Protein product: CATKGTYNEKLFF.

This chain links TRBV7-8 with TRBJ2-2; a weak D match, TRBD2 (6 bases). This CDR3 is 17 amino acids long. The germline V gene encodes CDR1 SGHVS and CDR2 FQNEAQ. V was trimmed by 0 bases and J by 4 bases, leaving 15 bases between them. CDR3 in amino acids: CASSLARGGGGTGELFF. In DNA form, the CDR3 reads TGTGCCAGCAGCTTAGCGAGGGGAGGAGGTGGCACCGGGGAGCTGTTTTTT. The full variable domain, in which reference TRBV7-8 and TRBJ2-2 provide the parts outside the CDR3, is GAGVSQSPRYKVAKRGQDVALRCDPISGHVSLFWYQQALGQGPEFLTYFQNEAQLDKSGLPSDRFFAERPEGSVSTLKIQRTQQEDSAVYLCASSLARGGGGTGELFFGEGSRLTVL.

V is TRBV2 and J is TRBJ2-3; D is undetermined. The V gene's germline CDR1 is SNHLY and CDR2 FYNNEI. There are 12 residues in the CDR3. V was pared by 7 bases and J by 2 bases, with 7 bases between. This chain's CDR3 is CASMDDTDTQYF. The CDR3 nucleotides are TGTGCCAGCATGGACGACACAGATACGCAGTATTTT.

The chain has TRBV2 and TRBJ2-1, with 7 positions matching TRBD1. The CDR3 spans 16 residues. The V and J ends lost 4 bases and 5 bases, in that order; junction bases with no gene match: 11. From germline, CDR1 is SNHLY and CDR2 FYNNEI. The CDR3 here is CASSGTGSPRNNEQFF. The CDR3 bases are TGTGCCAGCAGTGGGACAGGCTCGCCTCGCAACAATGAGCAGTTCTTC.

The CDR3 region has the DNA TGTGCTAGTGGTCTTTCCGCGGGCCCTTTCCCAGAGACCCAGTACTTC. This sequence encodes CASGLSAGPFPETQYF. The rearrangement joins TRBV12-5 to TRBJ2-5; weak D call: TRBD2 (5 bases). CDR3 length: 16 residues. V was cut by 5 bases and J by 4 bases, with 20 bases left in between. Germline V gene lookup returns CDR1 LGHNT and CDR2 FRNRAP.

The chain is built from TRBV28 and TRBJ2-6; no clear D gene. The CDR3 length is 17 residues. V was pared by 4 bases and J by 1 base, with 14 bases between. CDR1 is MDHEN, CDR2 SYDVKM, per germline. DNA of the CDR3: TGTGCCAGCAGTTCAGGTCGGCACGATTCTGGGGCCAACGTCCTGACTTTC. Encoded protein: CASSSGRHDSGANVLTF.

The chain has TRBV11-3 and TRBJ2-3; the D is unclear. CDR1 SGHNT and CDR2 YENEEA come from the germline V gene. The CDR3 is 15 amino acids. V was clipped by 4 bases and J by 4 bases, with 15 bases between them. The CDR3 DNA is TGTGCCAGCAGCTCGGCCCACCTCAATCCAGATACGCAGTATTTT. Its protein is CASSSAHLNPDTQYF.